The sample holds a few counts of the clone carrying this TCR beta chain. Its matching antigen is unknown. The data were obtained in a study of identical twins. Study results and caveats: Fewer insertions marked abundant cord blood beta clonotypes; young adult naive trended weakly, memory not at all. Out-of-frame alpha sequences common to twins exhibited a surplus of low generation probability.

This CDR3 spans 13 amino acids. V was shortened by 7 bases and J by 4 bases, with 14 bases between the two germline ends. Germline-derived CDR1 and CDR2 are DFQATT and SNEGSKA (reference sequence). In TCRdb, the 5' RACE reads were re-called with MiXCR into one record per CDR3 protein. The table lists over 550,000 distinct CDR3 sequences, 7.1% of them singletons. This sample also appeared in a second study, on yellow fever vaccine responses in identical twins.

The chain uses TRBV20-1 and TRBJ2-1, with D possibly being TRBD2 (6 bases). The TCR comes from a woman younger than 35 in good health. The source material was PBMCs. The CDR3 nucleotides read TGCAGTGGTCGGGAGTTTGGATACAATGAGCAGTTCTTC. It encodes CSGREFGYNEQFF.